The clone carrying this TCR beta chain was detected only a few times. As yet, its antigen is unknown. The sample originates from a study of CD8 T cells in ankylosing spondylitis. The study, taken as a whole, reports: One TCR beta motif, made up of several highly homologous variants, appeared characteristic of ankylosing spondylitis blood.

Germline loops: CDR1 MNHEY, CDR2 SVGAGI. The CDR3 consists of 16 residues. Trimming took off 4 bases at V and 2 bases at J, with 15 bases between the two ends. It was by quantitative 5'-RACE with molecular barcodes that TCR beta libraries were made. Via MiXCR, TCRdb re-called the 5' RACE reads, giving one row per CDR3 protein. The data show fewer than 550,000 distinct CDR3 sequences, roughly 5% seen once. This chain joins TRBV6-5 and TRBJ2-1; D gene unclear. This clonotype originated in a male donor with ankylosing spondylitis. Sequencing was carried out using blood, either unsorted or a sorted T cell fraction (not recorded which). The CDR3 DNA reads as TGTGCCAGCAGTTTAAATAGTCCCTCGCCCTACAATGAGCAGTTCTTC. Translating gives CASSLNSPSPYNEQFF.